This paragraph covers one T cell receptor beta chain sequence. Its specificity is unknown. The sample originates from a study of blood T cells in healthy people across ages. General study findings and limits: Calculation of diversity from one million T cells yielded estimates considered to be underestimates.

A second PCR, run for roughly 7 to 12 cycles, used a sample-barcoded 5' primer plus a J-beta primer mix. One entry per CDR3 protein, called by TCRdb with MiXCR from the 5' RACE reads. The data contain over 1.5 million distinct CDR3 sequences, about 49% of them singletons. The TCR originated in a woman between 40 and 50 years old in good health. Sequencing was performed on blood.

The DNA for the CDR3 is TGTGCCAGCAGCCATCAACCGGCCATTGGCGGGGGGGGCACAGATACGCAGTATTTT. Its protein is CASSHQPAIGGGGTDTQYF. The chain recombines TRBV4-2 with TRBJ2-3; 9 positions agree with TRBD2. The V segment lost 3 bases and the J segment 1 base; nucleotides outside the gene matches: 14. The CDR3 is 19 amino acids. From germline, CDR1 is LGHNA and CDR2 YNFKEQ.